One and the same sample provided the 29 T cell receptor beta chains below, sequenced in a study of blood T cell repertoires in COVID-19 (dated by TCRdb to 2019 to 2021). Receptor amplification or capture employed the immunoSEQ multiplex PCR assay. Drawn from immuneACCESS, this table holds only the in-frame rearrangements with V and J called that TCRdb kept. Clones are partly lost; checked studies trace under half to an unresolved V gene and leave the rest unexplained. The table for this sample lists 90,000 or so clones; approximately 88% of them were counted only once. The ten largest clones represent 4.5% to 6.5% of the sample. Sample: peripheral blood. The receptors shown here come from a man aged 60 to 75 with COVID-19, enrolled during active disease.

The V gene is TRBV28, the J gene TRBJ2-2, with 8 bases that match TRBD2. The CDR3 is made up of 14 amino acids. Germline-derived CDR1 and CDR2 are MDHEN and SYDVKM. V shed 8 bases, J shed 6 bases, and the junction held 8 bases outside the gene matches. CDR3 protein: CASQGAGAAGELFF. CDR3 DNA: TGTGCCAGCCAAGGAGCGGGAGCGGCCGGGGAGCTGTTTTTT.

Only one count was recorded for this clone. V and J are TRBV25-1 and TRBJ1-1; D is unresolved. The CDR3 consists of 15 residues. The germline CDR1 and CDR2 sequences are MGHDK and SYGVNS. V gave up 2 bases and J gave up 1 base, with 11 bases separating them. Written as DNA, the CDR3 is TGTGCCAGCAGTGAAGACGCCCGGAGGAACACTGAAGCTTTCTTT. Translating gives CASSEDARRNTEAFF.

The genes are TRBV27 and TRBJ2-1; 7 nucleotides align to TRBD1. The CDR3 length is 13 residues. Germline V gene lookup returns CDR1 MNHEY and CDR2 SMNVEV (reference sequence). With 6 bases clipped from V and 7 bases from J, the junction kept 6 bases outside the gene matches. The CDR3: CASRFLQGNEQFF. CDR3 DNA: TGTGCCAGCAGGTTTTTACAGGGGAATGAGCAGTTCTTC.

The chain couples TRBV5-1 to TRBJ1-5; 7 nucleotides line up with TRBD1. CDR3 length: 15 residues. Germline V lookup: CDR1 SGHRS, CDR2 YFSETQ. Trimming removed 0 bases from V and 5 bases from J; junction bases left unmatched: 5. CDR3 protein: CASSLDGTVDQPQHF. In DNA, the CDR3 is TGCGCCAGCAGCTTGGATGGGACAGTCGATCAGCCCCAGCATTTT. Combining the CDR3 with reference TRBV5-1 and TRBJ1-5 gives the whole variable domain KAGVTQTPRYLIKTRGQQVTLSCSPISGHRSVSWYQQTPGQGLQFLFEYFSETQRNKGNFPGRFSGRQFSNSRSEMNVSTLELGDSALYLCASSLDGTVDQPQHFGDGTRLSIL.

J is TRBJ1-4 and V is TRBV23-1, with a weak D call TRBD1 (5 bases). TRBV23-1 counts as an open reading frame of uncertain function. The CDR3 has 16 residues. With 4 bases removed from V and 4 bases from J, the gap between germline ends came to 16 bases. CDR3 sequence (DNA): TGCGCCAGCAGTCTCCCTGGGGGGGGAGGTAATGAAAAACTGTTTTTT. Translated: CASSLPGGGGNEKLFF.

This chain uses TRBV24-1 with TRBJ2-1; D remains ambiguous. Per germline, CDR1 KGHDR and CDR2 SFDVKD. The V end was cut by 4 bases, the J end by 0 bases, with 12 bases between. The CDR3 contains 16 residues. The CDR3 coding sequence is TGTGCCACCAGTGAAAGCTTCAAAAGCTCCTACAATGAGCAGTTCTTC. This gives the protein CATSESFKSSYNEQFF.

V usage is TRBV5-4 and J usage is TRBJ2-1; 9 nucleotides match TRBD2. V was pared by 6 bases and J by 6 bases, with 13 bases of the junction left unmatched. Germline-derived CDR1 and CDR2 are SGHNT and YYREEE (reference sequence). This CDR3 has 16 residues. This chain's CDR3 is CASNIGSGSGVNEQFF. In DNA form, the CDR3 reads TGTGCCAGCAACATCGGTAGCGGGAGTGGGGTCAATGAGCAGTTCTTC.

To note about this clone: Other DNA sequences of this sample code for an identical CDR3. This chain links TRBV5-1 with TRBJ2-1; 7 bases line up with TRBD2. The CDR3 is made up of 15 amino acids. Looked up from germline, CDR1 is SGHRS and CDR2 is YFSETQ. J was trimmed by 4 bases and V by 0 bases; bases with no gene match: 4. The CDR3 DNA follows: TGCGCCAGCAGCTTGGCTAGCGGATCATACAATGAGCAGTTCTTC. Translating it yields CASSLASGSYNEQFF.

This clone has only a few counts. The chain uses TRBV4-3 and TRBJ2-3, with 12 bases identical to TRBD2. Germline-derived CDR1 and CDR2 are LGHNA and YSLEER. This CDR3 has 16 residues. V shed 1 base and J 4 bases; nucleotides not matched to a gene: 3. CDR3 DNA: TGCGCCAGCAGCCAAGGGGCTAGCGGGAGGGCAGATACGCAGTATTTT. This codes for CASSQGASGRADTQYF.

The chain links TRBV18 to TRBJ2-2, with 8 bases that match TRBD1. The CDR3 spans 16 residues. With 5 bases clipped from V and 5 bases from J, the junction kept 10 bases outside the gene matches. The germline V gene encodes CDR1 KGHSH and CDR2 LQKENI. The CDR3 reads CASSFATGERTGELFF. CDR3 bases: TGTGCCAGCTCATTCGCGACAGGGGAGAGGACCGGGGAGCTGTTTTTT.

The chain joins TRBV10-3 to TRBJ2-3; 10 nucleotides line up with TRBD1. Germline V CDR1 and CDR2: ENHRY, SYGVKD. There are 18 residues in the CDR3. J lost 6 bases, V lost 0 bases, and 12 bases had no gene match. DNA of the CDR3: TGTGCCATCAGTGAGTCTGTACTACCGGGACAGGGGTTTGATACGCAGTATTTT. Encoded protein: CAISESVLPGQGFDTQYF.

The CDR3 DNA sequence: TGTGCCAGCAGCAGGAATCCGGCGGGAGGAGGAGATACGCAGTATTTT. Protein: CASSRNPAGGGDTQYF. V and J are TRBV9 and TRBJ2-3; 8 nucleotides agree with TRBD2. The V and J ends lost 4 bases and 5 bases, in that order; junction bases with no gene match: 12. The CDR3 spans 16 residues. Germline loops: CDR1 SGDLS, CDR2 YYNGEE.

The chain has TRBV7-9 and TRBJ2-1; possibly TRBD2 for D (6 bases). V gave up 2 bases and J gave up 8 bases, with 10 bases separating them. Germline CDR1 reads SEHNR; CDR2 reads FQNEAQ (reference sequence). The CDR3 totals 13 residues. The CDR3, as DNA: TGTGCCAGCAGCTTATACACGGGAGATGAGCAGTTCTTC. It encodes CASSLYTGDEQFF.

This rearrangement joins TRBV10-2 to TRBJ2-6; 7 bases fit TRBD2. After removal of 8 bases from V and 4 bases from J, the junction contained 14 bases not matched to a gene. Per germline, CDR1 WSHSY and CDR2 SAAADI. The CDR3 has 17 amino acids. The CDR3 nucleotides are TGCGCCAGCGGGTGGACCCCGGGAGGATCGGGGGCCAACGTCCTGACTTTC. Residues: CASGWTPGGSGANVLTF.

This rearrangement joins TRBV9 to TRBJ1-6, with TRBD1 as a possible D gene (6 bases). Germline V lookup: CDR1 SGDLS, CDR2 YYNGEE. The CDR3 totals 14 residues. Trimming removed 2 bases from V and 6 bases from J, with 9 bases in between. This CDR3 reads CASSVGGLNSPLHF. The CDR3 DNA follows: TGTGCCAGCAGCGTCGGGGGGCTTAATTCACCCCTCCACTTT.

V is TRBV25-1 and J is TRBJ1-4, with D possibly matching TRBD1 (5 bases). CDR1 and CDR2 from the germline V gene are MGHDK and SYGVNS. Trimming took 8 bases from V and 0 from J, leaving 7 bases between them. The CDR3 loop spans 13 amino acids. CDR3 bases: TGTGCCAGCGAGACAGCAACTAATGAAAAACTGTTTTTT. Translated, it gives CASETATNEKLFF.

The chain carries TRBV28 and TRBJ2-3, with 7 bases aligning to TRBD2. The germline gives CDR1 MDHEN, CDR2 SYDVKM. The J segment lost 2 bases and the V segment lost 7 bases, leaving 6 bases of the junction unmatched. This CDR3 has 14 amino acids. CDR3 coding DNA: TGTGCCAGCACCCGGGGGGATTACACAGATACGCAGTATTTT. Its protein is CASTRGDYTDTQYF.

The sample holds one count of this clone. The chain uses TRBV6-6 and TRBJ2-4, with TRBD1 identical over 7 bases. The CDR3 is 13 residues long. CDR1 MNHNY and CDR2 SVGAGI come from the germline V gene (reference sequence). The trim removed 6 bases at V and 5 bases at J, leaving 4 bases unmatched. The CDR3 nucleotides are TGTGCCAGCAGATTCGACAGGGAAAACATTCAGTACTTC. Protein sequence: CASRFDRENIQYF.

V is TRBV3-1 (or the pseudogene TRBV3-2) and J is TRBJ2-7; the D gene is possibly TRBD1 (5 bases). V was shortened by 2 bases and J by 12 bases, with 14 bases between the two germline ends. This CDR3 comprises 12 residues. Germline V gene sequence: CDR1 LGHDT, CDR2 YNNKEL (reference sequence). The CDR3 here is CASSQLRGWPYF. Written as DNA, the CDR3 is TGTGCCAGCAGCCAACTTAGGGGTTGGCCGTACTTC.

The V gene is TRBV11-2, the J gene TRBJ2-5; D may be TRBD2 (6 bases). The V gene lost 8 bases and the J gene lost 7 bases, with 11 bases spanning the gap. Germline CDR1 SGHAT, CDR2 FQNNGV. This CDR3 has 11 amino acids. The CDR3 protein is CASGTSGTQYF. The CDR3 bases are TGTGCCAGCGGGACTTCGGGGACCCAGTACTTC.

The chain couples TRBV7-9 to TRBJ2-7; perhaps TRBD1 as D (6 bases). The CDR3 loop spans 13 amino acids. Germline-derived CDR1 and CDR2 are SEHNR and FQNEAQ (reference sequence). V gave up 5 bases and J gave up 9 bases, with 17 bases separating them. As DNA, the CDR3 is TGTGCCAGCAGCCGACAGGTCGGAAAGGTGCAGTACTTC. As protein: CASSRQVGKVQYF.

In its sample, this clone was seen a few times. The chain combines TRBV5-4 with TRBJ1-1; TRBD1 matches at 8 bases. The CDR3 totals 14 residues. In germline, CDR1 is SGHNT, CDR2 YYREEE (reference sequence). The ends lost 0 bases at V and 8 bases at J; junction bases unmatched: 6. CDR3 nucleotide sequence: TGTGCCAGCAGCTTGGGTCAGGGGGCCTCCGAAGCTTTCTTT. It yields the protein CASSLGQGASEAFF. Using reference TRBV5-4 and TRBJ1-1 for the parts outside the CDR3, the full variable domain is ETGVTQSPTHLIKTRGQQVTLRCSSQSGHNTVSWYQQALGQGPQFIFQYYREEENGRGNFPPRFSGLQFPNYSSELNVNALELDDSALYLCASSLGQGASEAFFGQGTRLTVV.

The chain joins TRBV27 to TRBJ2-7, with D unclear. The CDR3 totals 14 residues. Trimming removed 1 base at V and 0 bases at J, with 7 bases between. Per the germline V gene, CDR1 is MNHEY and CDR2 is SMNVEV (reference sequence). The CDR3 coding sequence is TGTGCCAGCAGTTTATTTAGTTCCTCCTACGAGCAGTACTTC. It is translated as CASSLFSSSYEQYF.

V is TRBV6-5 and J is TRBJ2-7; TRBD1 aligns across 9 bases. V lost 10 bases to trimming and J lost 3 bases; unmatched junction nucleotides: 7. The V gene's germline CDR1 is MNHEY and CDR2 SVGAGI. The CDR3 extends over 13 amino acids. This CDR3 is CATSPGQGYEQYF. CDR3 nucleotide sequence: TGTGCCACTTCTCCGGGACAGGGCTACGAGCAGTACTTC.

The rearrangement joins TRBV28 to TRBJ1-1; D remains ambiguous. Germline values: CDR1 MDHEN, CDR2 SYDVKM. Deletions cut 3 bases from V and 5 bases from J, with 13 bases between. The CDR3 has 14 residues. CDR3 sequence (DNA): TGTGCCAGCAGTTTCCGGGAAGAGTGGACTGAAGCTTTCTTT. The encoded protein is CASSFREEWTEAFF.

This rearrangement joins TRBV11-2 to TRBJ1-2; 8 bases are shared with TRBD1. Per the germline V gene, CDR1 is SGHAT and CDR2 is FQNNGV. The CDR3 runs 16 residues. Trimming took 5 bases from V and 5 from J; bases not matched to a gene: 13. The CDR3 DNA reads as TGTGCCAGCAGCCGTTATATGCAGGGGGCGCTTTATGGCTACACCTTC. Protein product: CASSRYMQGALYGYTF.

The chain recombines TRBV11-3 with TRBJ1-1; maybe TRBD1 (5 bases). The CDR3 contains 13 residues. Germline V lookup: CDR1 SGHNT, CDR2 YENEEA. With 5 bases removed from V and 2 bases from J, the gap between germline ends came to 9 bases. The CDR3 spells CASSPWTNTEAFF. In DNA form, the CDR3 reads TGTGCCAGCAGCCCTTGGACAAACACTGAAGCTTTCTTT.

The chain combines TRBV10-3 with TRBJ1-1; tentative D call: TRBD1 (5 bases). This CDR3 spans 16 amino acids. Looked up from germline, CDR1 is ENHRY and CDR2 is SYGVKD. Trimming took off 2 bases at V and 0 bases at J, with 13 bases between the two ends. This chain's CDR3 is CAISERPGPMNTEAFF. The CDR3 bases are TGTGCCATCAGTGAGAGGCCAGGGCCTATGAACACTGAAGCTTTCTTT.

CDR3 sequence (DNA): TGTGCCACCCAGGAGGGGTACACCGGGGAGCTGTTTTTT. It encodes CATQEGYTGELFF. J is TRBJ2-2 and V is TRBV7-2; a weak D match, TRBD2 (6 bases). The V gene's germline CDR1 is SGHTA and CDR2 FQGNSA. V was clipped by 10 bases and J by 3 bases, with 12 bases between them. CDR3 size: 13 residues. The entire variable domain, with the rest obtained from reference TRBV7-2 and TRBJ2-2, is as follows: GAGVSQSPSNKVTEKGKDVELRCDPISGHTALYWYRQSLGQGLEFLIYFQGNSAPDKSGLPSDRFSAERTGGSVSTLTIQRTQQEDSAVYLCATQEGYTGELFFGEGSRLTVL.